Reported below is one T cell receptor (beta chain). Indicated time point: patch test 1, 2 weeks after DPC sensitization. The sample's treatment: therapeutic diphenylcyclopropenone sensitization with weekly scalp DPC. Every donor had alopecia and was 18 to 70 years old; all were suitable for DPC. Total RNA came from unfractionated whole blood. Germline loops: CDR1 SGHKS, CDR2 YYEKEE (reference sequence). This CDR3 contains 15 residues. Trimming stripped 0 bases from V and 4 bases from J, with 12 bases between. This sample was taken from a study of human T cells and chemical hapten exposure. Using its own MiXCR run on the RACE reads, TCRdb lists one record per CDR3 protein. Altogether over 95,000 distinct CDR3 sequences are present, around 12% being singletons, with the ten largest covering approximately 2.1%.

J is TRBJ2-3 and V is TRBV5-5; D remains unclear. This specimen was whole blood, taken in connection with sensitization to the hapten diphenylcyclopropenone (DPC). This TCR came from a middle-aged woman with alopecia areata. Some clones in this sample may be carry-over from other donors' samples. CDR3 sequence (DNA): TGTGCCAGCAGCTTGGGCATCGTGGGGTCAGATACGCAGTATTTT. Translated: CASSLGIVGSDTQYF. The full variable domain, rest sourced from reference TRBV5-5 and TRBJ2-3, is DAGVTQSPTHLIKTRGQQVTLRCSPISGHKSVSWYQQVLGQGPQFIFQYYEKEERGRGNFPDRFSARQFPNYSSELNVNALLLGDSALYLCASSLGIVGSDTQYFGPGTRLTVL.